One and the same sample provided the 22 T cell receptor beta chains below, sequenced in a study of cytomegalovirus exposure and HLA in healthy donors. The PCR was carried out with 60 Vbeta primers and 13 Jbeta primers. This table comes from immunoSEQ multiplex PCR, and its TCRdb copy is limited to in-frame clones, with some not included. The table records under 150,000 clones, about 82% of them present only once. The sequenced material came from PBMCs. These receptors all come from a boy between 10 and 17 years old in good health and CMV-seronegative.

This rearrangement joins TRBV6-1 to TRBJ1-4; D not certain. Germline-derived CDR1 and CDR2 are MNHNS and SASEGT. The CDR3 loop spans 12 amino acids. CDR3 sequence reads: CANSFFNEKLFF. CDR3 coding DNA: TGTGCTAACAGTTTCTTTAATGAAAAACTGTTTTTT.

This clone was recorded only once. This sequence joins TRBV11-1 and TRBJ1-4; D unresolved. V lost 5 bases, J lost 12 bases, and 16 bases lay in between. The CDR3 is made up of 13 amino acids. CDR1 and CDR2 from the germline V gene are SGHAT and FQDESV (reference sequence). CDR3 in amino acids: CASSLNPTGELFF. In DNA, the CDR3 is TGTGCCAGCAGCCTAAATCCCACGGGAGAACTGTTTTTT.

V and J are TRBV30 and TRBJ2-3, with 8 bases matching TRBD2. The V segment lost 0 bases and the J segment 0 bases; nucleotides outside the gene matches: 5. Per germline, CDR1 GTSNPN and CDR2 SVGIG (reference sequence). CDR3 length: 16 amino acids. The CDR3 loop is CAWSVRASGSTDTQYF. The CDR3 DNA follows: TGTGCCTGGAGTGTACGGGCTAGCGGGAGCACAGATACGCAGTATTTT.

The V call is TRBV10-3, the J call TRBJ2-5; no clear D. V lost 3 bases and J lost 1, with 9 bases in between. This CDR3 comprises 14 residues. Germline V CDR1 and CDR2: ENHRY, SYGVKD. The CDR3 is CAISDPAIQETQYF. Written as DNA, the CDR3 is TGTGCCATCAGTGATCCAGCGATCCAAGAGACCCAGTACTTC.

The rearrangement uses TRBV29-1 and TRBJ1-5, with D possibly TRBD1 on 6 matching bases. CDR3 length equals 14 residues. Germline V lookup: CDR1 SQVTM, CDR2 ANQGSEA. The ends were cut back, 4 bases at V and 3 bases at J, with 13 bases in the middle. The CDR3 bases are TGCAGCGTTGCCAAGGACAGCTTCAATCAGCCCCAGCATTTT. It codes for CSVAKDSFNQPQHF. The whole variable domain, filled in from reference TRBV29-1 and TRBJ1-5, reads SAVISQKPSRDICQRGTSLTIQCQVDSQVTMMFWYRQQPGQSLTLIATANQGSEATYESGFVIDKFPISRPNLTFSTLTVSNMSPEDSSIYLCSVAKDSFNQPQHFGDGTRLSIL.

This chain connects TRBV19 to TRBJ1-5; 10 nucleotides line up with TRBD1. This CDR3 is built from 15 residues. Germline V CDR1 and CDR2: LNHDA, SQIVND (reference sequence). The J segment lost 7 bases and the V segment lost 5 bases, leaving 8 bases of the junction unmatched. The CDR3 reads CASSAGQGNLQPQHF. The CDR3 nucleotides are TGTGCCAGTAGTGCGGGACAGGGGAACCTGCAGCCCCAGCATTTT.

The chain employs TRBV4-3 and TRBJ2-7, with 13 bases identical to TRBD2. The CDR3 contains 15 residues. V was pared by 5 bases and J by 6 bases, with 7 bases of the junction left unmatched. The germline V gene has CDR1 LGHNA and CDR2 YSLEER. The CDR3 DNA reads TGCGCCAGCAGCTATGGACTAGCGGGAGATTTCGAGCAGTACTTC. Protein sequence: CASSYGLAGDFEQYF.

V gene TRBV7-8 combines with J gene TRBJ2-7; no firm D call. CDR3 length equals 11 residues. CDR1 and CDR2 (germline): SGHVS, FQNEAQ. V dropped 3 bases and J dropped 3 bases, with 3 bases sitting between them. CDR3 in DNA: TGTGCCAGCAGCTTGTACTACGAGCAGTACTTC. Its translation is CASSLYYEQYF. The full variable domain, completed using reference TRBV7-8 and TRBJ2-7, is GAGVSQSPRYKVAKRGQDVALRCDPISGHVSLFWYQQALGQGPEFLTYFQNEAQLDKSGLPSDRFFAERPEGSVSTLKIQRTQQEDSAVYLCASSLYYEQYFGPGTRLTVT.

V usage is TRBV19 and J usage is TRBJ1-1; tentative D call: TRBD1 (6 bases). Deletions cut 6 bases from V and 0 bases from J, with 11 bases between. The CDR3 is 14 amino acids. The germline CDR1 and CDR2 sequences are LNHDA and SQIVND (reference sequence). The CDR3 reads CASSHGTMNTEAFF. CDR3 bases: TGTGCCAGTAGCCACGGGACAATGAACACTGAAGCTTTCTTT.

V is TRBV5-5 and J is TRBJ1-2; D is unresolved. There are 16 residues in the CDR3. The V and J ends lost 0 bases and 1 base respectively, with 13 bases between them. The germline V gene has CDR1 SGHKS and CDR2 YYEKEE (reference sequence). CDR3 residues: CASSLEGGRSNYGYTF. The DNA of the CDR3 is TGTGCCAGCAGCTTGGAGGGAGGTCGCAGTAACTATGGCTACACCTTC.

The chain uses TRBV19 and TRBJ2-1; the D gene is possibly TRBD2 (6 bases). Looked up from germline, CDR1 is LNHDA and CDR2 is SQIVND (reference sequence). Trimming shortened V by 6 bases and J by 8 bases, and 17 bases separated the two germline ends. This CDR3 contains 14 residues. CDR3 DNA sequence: TGTGCCAGTAGATTCGGAGACTCGGGGGATGAGCAGTTCTTC. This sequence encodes CASRFGDSGDEQFF.

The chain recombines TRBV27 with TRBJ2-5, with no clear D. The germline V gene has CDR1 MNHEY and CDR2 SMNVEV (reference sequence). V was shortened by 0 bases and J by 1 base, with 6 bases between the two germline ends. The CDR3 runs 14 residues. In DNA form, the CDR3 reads TGTGCCAGCAGTTTATCGCGAGTCCAAGAGACCCAGTACTTC. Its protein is CASSLSRVQETQYF.

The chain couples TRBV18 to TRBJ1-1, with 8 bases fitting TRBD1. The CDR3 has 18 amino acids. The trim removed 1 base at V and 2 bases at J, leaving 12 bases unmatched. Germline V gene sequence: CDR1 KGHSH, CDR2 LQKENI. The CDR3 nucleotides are TGTGCCAGCTCACCACGTCAGGGGGCGTCAGGCAGTAACACTGAAGCTTTCTTT. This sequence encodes CASSPRQGASGSNTEAFF.

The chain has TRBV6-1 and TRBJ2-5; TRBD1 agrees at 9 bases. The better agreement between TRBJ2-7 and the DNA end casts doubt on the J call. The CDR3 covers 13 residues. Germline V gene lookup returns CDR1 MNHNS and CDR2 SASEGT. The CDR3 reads CASSVTGGHEQYF. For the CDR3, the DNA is TGTGCCAGCAGTGTTACAGGGGGCCACGAGCAGTACTTC.

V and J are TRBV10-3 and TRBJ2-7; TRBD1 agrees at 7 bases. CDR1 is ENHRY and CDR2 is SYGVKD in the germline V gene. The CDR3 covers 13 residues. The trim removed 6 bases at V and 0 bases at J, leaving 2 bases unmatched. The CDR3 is CAIRQGPSYEQYF. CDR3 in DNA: TGTGCCATCAGACAGGGGCCCTCCTACGAGCAGTACTTC.

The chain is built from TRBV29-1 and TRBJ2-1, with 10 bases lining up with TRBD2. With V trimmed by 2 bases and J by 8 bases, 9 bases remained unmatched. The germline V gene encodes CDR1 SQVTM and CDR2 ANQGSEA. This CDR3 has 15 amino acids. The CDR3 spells CSVELASGSRDEQFF. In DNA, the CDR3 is TGCAGCGTTGAATTGGCTAGCGGGAGTAGGGATGAGCAGTTCTTC.

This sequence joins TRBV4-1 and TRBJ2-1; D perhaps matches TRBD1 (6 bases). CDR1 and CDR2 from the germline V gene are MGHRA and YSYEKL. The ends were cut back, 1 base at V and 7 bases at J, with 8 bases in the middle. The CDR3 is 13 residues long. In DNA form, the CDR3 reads TGCGCCAGCAGCCAAGGTCAGGGGAATGAGCAGTTCTTC. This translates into CASSQGQGNEQFF.

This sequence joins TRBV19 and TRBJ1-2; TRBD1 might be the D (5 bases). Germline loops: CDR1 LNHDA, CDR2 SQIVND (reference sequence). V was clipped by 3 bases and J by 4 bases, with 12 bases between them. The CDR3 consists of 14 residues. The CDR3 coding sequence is TGTGCCAGTAGTATGTATCGTGACAGCTATGGCTACACCTTC. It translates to CASSMYRDSYGYTF.

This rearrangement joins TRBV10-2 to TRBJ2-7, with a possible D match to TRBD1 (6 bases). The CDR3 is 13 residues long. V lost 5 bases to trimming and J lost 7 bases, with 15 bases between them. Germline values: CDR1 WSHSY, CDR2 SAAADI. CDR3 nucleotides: TGCGCCAGCAGTCCCCAGACAGGCTGGGAGCAGTACTTC. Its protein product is CASSPQTGWEQYF.

CDR3 loop: CASPLPPSTEAFF. The CDR3 DNA reads TGTGCCAGTCCTCTCCCCCCGAGCACTGAAGCTTTCTTT. The chain carries TRBV27 and TRBJ1-1, with D unclear. CDR1 and CDR2 (germline): MNHEY, SMNVEV (reference sequence). The V gene lost 9 bases and the J gene lost 4 bases, with 15 bases spanning the gap. This CDR3 has 13 amino acids.

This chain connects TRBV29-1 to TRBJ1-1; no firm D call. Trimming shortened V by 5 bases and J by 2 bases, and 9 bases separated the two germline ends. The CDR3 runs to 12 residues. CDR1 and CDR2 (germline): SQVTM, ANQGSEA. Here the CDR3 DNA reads TGCAGCGTTCGGTCCTATAACACTGAAGCTTTCTTT. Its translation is CSVRSYNTEAFF.

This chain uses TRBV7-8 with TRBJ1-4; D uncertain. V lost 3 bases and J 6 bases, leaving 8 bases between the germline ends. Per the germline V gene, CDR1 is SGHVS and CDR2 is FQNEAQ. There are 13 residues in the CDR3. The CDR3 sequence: CASSLVSDEKLFF. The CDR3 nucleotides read TGTGCCAGCAGCTTGGTCAGCGATGAAAAACTGTTTTTT.